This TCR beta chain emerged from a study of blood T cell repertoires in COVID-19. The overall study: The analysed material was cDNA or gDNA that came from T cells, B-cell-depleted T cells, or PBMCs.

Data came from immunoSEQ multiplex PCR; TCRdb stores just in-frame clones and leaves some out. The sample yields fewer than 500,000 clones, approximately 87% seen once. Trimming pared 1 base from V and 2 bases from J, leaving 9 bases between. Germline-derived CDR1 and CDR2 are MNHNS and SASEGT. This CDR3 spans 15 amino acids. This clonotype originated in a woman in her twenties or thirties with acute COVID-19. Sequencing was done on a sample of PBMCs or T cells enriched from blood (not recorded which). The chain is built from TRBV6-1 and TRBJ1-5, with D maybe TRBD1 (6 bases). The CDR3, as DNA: TGTGCCAGCAGTGAAGGGGGGGGCCGCAATCAGCCCCAGCATTTT. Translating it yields CASSEGGGRNQPQHF.